This T cell receptor beta chain was captured in a study of monozygotic twins with inflammatory bowel disease. UMIs incorporating a 6-nucleotide sample barcode were appended by means of template switching. With the 5' RACE reads reprocessed, TCRdb shows one record per CDR3 protein and no DNA. The table counts 200,000 to 250,000 distinct CDR3 sequences; roughly 8% lies in the top ten. With regard to this clonotype: Its target is unknown.

Study-level points and caveats: With others, IBD patients shared fewer clonotypes than healthy twins did, especially with disease activity.

Collection of a roughly 2.4 ml blood sample took place per donor. Whole blood, unsorted for T cells, was the source of total RNA. The CDR3 has 16 amino acids. The V gene's germline CDR1 is SGDLS and CDR2 YYNGEE. The clonotype was recovered from a human donor with ulcerative colitis or Crohn's disease, or a healthy co-twin of an affected twin (not recorded which). The chain recombines TRBV9 with TRBJ2-3; checking the TCRdb D call of TRBD2 is not possible without DNA. The sequencing sample was made of blood. CDR3 sequence: CASSKQAGKDTDTQYF.